This T cell receptor (beta chain) was profiled in a study of blood T cell repertoires in COVID-19. This clone turned up a few times. V was clipped by 0 bases and J by 6 bases, with 12 bases between them. Per germline, CDR1 MRHNA and CDR2 SNTAGT. CDR3 length: 15 residues. Here immunoSEQ multiplex PCR was the method, and the copy in TCRdb shows in-frame clones only, minus some. The sample shows under 300,000 clones, roughly four fifths of them seen only once. V and J are TRBV6-4 and TRBJ2-1, with a tentative D call TRBD2 (6 bases). The sequenced sample consisted of peripheral blood. The TCR comes from a man aged 30 to 39 who had recovered from COVID-19. For the CDR3, the DNA is TGTGCCAGCAGTGACTCCACGGACGGGGGCAATGAGCAGTTCTTC. Protein product: CASSDSTDGGNEQFF.